These T cell receptor beta chains were read from a single sample in a study of metastatic and nonmetastatic thyroid tumors. TCRdb reassembled clones from the PCR reads with MiXCR. The profile shows fewer than 30,000 clones, 20% to 25% of them singletons. The sample taken for sequencing was blood. These receptors came from a male donor with papillary thyroid cancer or a benign thyroid nodule (not recorded which). Some clones in this sample may be carry-over from other donors' samples. CDR3s include the opening cysteine and the closing phenylalanine or tryptophan.

j_call	v_call	cdr3_aa
TRBJ2-2	TRBV6-5	CASSYGTGDTGERFF
TRBJ1-4	TRBV5-1	CASSLALSGNEKLFF
TRBJ2-7	TRBV10-1	CASSLSRTGAYEQYF
TRBJ1-5	TRBV12-3/TRBV12-4	CASSLAIGGGNQPQHF
TRBJ2-3	TRBV12-3/TRBV12-4	CASSLGTSGRAHTQYF
TRBJ1-2	TRBV13	CASSVGIGQGALAGCTF
TRBJ2-3	TRBV7-3	CASSLHAGAIDTQYF
TRBJ1-3	TRBV11-3	CASSFQGSAGNTIYF
TRBJ1-2	TRBV4-1	CASSQEGSGGGYTF
TRBJ1-2	TRBV3-1	CAAQGVYGYTF
TRBJ1-1	TRBV30	CAWSVGLRPPEAFF
TRBJ2-1	TRBV28	CASNTGLAGVYNEQFF
TRBJ1-2	TRBV20-1	CSAPWTGYGYTF
TRBJ2-1	TRBV3-1	CASSQDRRGAEQFF
TRBJ1-3	TRBV2	CASRPQVSGNTIYF